This T cell receptor (beta chain) was captured by sequencing in a study of blood T cell repertoires in COVID-19. Study summary: Collection of acute and convalescent COVID-19 samples took place in the United States, Italy and Spain. T cells, B-cell-depleted T cells, or PBMCs provided the cDNA or gDNA that served as material.

In the original processing: Amplification with reference gene primers provided the estimates of nucleated cell counts. Assay used: immunoSEQ multiplex PCR; TCRdb lists only in-frame clones, some missing. V and J calls and clone size follow that table, whereas D and trimming were derived from the DNA. The profile shows tens of thousands of clones, 80% of them singletons. CDR3 length: 15 amino acids. V lost 6 bases, J lost 2 bases, and 7 bases stayed unmatched. Germline V CDR1 and CDR2: MNHEY, SVGAGI. The J gene is TRBJ1-5, the V gene TRBV6-5, with 7 bases aligning to TRBD1. This receptor was obtained from a woman in her 70s with acute or convalescent COVID-19. What was sequenced was peripheral blood. CDR3 DNA sequence: TGTGCCAGCAGCCGCTCAGGGACAGGCAATCAGCCCCAGCATTTT. It codes for CASSRSGTGNQPQHF.